The following is a TCR beta chain sequence with its context. This CDR3 contains 15 residues. After removal of 5 bases from V and 2 bases from J, the junction contained 7 bases not matched to a gene. The germline gives CDR1 SGHTA, CDR2 FQGNSA. Each CDR3 protein is one row after TCRdb ran MiXCR on the multiplex PCR reads. The table includes 7,500 or so distinct CDR3 sequences, nearly 75% detected once. The record originates from a study of breast tumors, draining lymph nodes, adjacent tissues. This sequence originates from a female donor with breast cancer. Some clones in this sample may be carry-over from other donors' samples. Material: tumor-adjacent breast tissue. The chain employs TRBV7-2 and TRBJ2-7; 9 bases align to TRBD2. The CDR3: CASSRQASGAYEQYF. Here the CDR3 DNA reads TGTGCCAGCAGCAGACAAGCTAGCGGGGCCTACGAGCAGTACTTC. The full variable domain, with the rest looked up from reference TRBV7-2 and TRBJ2-7, is GAGVSQSPSNKVTEKGKDVELRCDPISGHTALYWYRQSLGQGLEFLIYFQGNSAPDKSGLPSDRFSAERTGGSVSTLTIQRTQQEDSAVYLCASSRQASGAYEQYFGPGTRLTVT.